Following are 20 T cell receptor beta chains from one sample sequenced in a study of CD8 T cells in ankylosing spondylitis. The study, taken as a whole, reports: Characteristic, it appeared, of ankylosing spondylitis blood was a TCR beta motif of about eight highly homologous variants.

The antigens for these receptors are not known. TCRdb analysed the 5' RACE reads with MiXCR anew, one entry per CDR3 protein. In the table there are over 700,000 distinct CDR3 sequences, around 17% of which are singletons. Sequenced sample: blood, either unsorted or a sorted T cell fraction (not recorded which). The source is a male donor with ankylosing spondylitis.

The V gene is TRBV9, the J gene TRBJ2-5, with TRBD2 matching over 7 bases. This CDR3 contains 14 residues. CDR1 SGDLS and CDR2 YYNGEE come from the germline V gene. Trimming at V came to 2 bases and at J to 5 bases, leaving 6 bases not matched to a gene. In DNA, the CDR3 is TGTGCCAGCAGCGTTGGCGGGAGAGAGGAGACCCAGTACTTC. Its translation is CASSVGGREETQYF.

This clonotype has just a few counts. The rearrangement uses TRBV15 and TRBJ2-2, with D perhaps assigned TRBD1 or TRBD2 (5 bases each). Trimming removed 4 bases at V and 5 bases at J, with 14 bases between. The CDR3 is 15 amino acids. Germline V CDR1 and CDR2: LNHNV, YYDKDF (reference sequence). CDR3 nucleotides: TGTGCCACCAGCACTACGGGACCCTCAACCGGGGAGCTGTTTTTT. It codes for CATSTTGPSTGELFF.

The V gene is TRBV20-1, the J gene TRBJ2-7, with TRBD1 matching 9 bases. CDR3 length: 13 amino acids. V lost 5 bases to trimming and J lost 6 bases; unmatched junction nucleotides: 8. Germline CDR1 DFQATT, CDR2 SNEGSKA (reference sequence). Here the CDR3 reads CSALLDRGGEQYF. Here the CDR3 DNA reads TGCAGTGCTTTATTGGACAGGGGCGGCGAGCAGTACTTC.

This clonotype was recorded a few times. V is TRBV20-1 and J is TRBJ2-1; 10 nucleotides match TRBD2. The V and J ends lost 3 bases and 8 bases, in that order; junction bases with no gene match: 7. Germline V lookup: CDR1 DFQATT, CDR2 SNEGSKA (reference sequence). The CDR3 loop spans 14 amino acids. Here the CDR3 reads CSASFASGSHEQFF. For the CDR3, the DNA is TGCAGTGCTAGTTTCGCTAGCGGGAGTCATGAGCAGTTCTTC.

This chain connects TRBV20-1 to TRBJ2-7; D ambiguous. The germline CDR1 and CDR2 sequences are DFQATT and SNEGSKA (reference sequence). The CDR3 sequence is 14 residues long. V was trimmed by 6 bases and J by 5 bases, leaving 20 bases between them. As DNA, the CDR3 is TGCAGTGCCAGTGACTGGTCAAGGGTTAACGAGCAGTACTTC. It is translated as CSASDWSRVNEQYF.

This clonotype was picked up one time. J is TRBJ1-5 and V is TRBV20-1, with unresolved D. The CDR3 length is 12 residues. The germline gives CDR1 DFQATT, CDR2 SNEGSKA (reference sequence). Trimming left V 5 bases short and J 0 bases short, with 5 bases between. As DNA, the CDR3 is TGCAGTGCTGGGATTAGCAATCAGCCCCAGCATTTT. Amino acid sequence: CSAGISNQPQHF.

CDR3 sequence reads: CASSLGLTPNEQFF. As DNA, the CDR3 is TGTGCCAGCAGTTTGGGACTAACCCCCAATGAGCAGTTCTTC. The chain joins TRBV12-3 or TRBV12-4 to TRBJ2-1; TRBD2 aligns across 7 bases. The trim removed 3 bases at V and 6 bases at J, leaving 5 bases unmatched. The CDR3 sequence is 14 residues long.

V is TRBV6-2 or TRBV6-3 and J is TRBJ1-5; TRBD1 matches 7 bases. This CDR3 region has 15 residues. V was pared by 6 bases and J by 6 bases, with 11 bases of the junction left unmatched. Germline V gives CDR1 MNHEY, CDR2 SVGEGT. The CDR3 DNA reads TGTGCCAGCAGGCCCGGGACAGCGAATGGTCAGCCCCAGCATTTT. This encodes CASRPGTANGQPQHF.

Written as DNA, the CDR3 is TGCGCCAGCAGCCGACCCAACACCCCGGGGTCCAAACTGTTTTTT. Translated: CASSRPNTPGSKLFF. The gene calls are TRBV4-1 and TRBJ1-4; no clear D. The CDR3 sequence is 15 residues long. Trimming pared 4 bases from V and 11 bases from J, leaving 20 bases between. CDR1 and CDR2 from the germline V gene are MGHRA and YSYEKL.

This clonotype has a handful of counts. This chain uses TRBV2 with TRBJ2-7; 11 bases match TRBD1. The trim removed 7 bases at V and 5 bases at J, leaving 13 bases unmatched. This CDR3 is 16 amino acids long. CDR1 and CDR2 (germline): SNHLY, FYNNEI. CDR3 sequence reads: CASTLMVGQGAHEQYF. In nucleotides, the CDR3 is TGTGCCAGCACCCTCATGGTTGGACAGGGGGCACACGAGCAGTACTTC.

Only a few counts were recorded for this clonotype. The chain has TRBV29-1 and TRBJ2-5; 14 bases fit TRBD2. The V segment lost 5 bases and the J segment 5 bases; nucleotides outside the gene matches: 10. CDR3 size: 16 residues. From germline, CDR1 is SQVTM and CDR2 ANQGSEA. The CDR3 DNA reads TGCAGCGTTTCCGGGACTAGCGGGAGCCCCCGGGAGACCCAGTACTTC. Amino acid sequence: CSVSGTSGSPRETQYF.

The chain combines TRBV11-3 with TRBJ2-2; 7 positions match TRBD1. The CDR3 covers 14 residues. The germline CDR1 and CDR2 sequences are SGHNT and YENEEA. V shed 5 bases and J 6 bases; nucleotides not matched to a gene: 6. CDR3 bases: TGTGCCAGCAGCAACCGACAGGGAGCCGGGGAGCTGTTTTTT. This translates into CASSNRQGAGELFF.

V and J are TRBV7-3 and TRBJ2-6, with TRBD1 matching 10 bases. The J segment lost 4 bases and the V segment lost 0 bases, leaving 9 bases of the junction unmatched. CDR1 SGHTA and CDR2 FQGTGA come from the germline V gene. The CDR3 totals 19 residues. For the CDR3, the DNA is TGTGCCAGCAGCTTAACGGCAAGGGACAGGGGAGACGGGGCCAACGTCCTGACTTTC. Translated: CASSLTARDRGDGANVLTF.

This clonotype appeared a few times. The gene calls are TRBV24-1 and TRBJ2-3; D is unclear. CDR1 is KGHDR and CDR2 is SFDVKD in the germline V gene. This CDR3 contains 12 residues. V was trimmed by 4 bases and J by 5 bases, leaving 6 bases between them. CDR3 sequence: CATSDGRDTQYF. For the CDR3, the DNA is TGTGCCACCAGTGACGGAAGAGATACGCAGTATTTT.

This clonotype was seen only a few times. The chain employs TRBV15 and TRBJ1-1, with D uncertain. Between the trimmed V and J ends, which lost 0 bases and 7 bases, there was a span of 9 bases. The CDR3 is 13 residues long. Germline V lookup: CDR1 LNHNV, CDR2 YYDKDF (reference sequence). The CDR3 region has the DNA TGTGCCACCAGCAGAGATCCCGATAATGAAGCTTTCTTT. Translation gives CATSRDPDNEAFF. The variable domain in full, completed from reference TRBV15 and TRBJ1-1, reads DAMVIQNPRYQVTQFGKPVTLSCSQTLNHNVMYWYQQKSSQAPKLLFHYYDKDFNNEADTPDNFQSRRPNTSFCFLDIRSPGLGDTAMYLCATSRDPDNEAFFGQGTRLTVV.

There are a few counts of this clonotype. V is TRBV5-1 and J is TRBJ2-7; the D gene could be TRBD1 or TRBD2 (5 bases each). This CDR3 has 13 amino acids. V was trimmed by 9 bases and J by 3 bases, leaving 16 bases between them. Germline CDR1 SGHRS, CDR2 YFSETQ. In nucleotides, the CDR3 is TGCGCCACCTCTTGGGACGTAAACTACGAGCAGTACTTC. Residues: CATSWDVNYEQYF.

This clonotype occurred a few times. V and J are TRBV12-3 or TRBV12-4 and TRBJ2-1; 15 bases match TRBD2. This CDR3 spans 19 amino acids. V trimming: 0 bases; J trimming: 7 bases; junction bases outside the gene matches: 10. The CDR3 loop reads CASSLAHRGLAGGRNEQFF. CDR3 nucleotides: TGTGCCAGCAGTTTAGCGCATCGTGGACTAGCGGGGGGGCGTAATGAGCAGTTCTTC.

V and J are TRBV10-3 and TRBJ1-2, with unresolved D. Trimming removed 8 bases from V and 6 bases from J, with 19 bases in between. The CDR3 sequence is 14 residues long. Germline lookup yields CDR1 ENHRY and CDR2 SYGVKD. The CDR3 sequence is CAIGYGIQVNGYTF. The DNA for the CDR3 is TGTGCCATCGGGTATGGGATTCAAGTAAATGGCTACACCTTC.

This clonotype occurred many times. V usage is TRBV29-1 and J usage is TRBJ2-2, with 11 nucleotides matching TRBD1. Trimming at V came to 7 bases and at J to 5 bases, leaving 9 bases not matched to a gene. There are 15 residues in the CDR3. Looked up from germline, CDR1 is SQVTM and CDR2 is ANQGSEA. This CDR3 is CSAQPGTGGTGELFF. Written as DNA, the CDR3 is TGCAGCGCCCAACCCGGGACAGGGGGTACCGGGGAGCTGTTTTTT.

The rearrangement links TRBV7-9 to TRBJ1-4, with D maybe TRBD1 (5 bases). Germline V gives CDR1 SEHNR, CDR2 FQNEAQ (reference sequence). CDR3 length: 15 amino acids. Deletions cut 3 bases from V and 7 bases from J, with 15 bases between. The CDR3 sequence is CASSFKSGPSEKLFF. The CDR3 bases are TGTGCCAGCAGCTTTAAATCAGGGCCCTCTGAAAAACTGTTTTTT.